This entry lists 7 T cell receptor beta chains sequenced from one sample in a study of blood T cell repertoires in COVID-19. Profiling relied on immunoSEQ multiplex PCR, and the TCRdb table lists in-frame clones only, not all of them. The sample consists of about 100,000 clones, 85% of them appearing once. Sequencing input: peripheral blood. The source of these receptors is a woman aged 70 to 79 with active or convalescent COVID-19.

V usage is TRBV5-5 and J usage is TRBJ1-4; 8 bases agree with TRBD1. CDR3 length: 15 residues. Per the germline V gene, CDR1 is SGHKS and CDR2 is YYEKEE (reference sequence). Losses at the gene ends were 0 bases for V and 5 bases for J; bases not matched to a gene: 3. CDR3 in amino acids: CASSLDRDRNEKLFF. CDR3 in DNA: TGTGCCAGCAGCTTGGACCGGGACAGGAATGAAAAACTGTTTTTT.

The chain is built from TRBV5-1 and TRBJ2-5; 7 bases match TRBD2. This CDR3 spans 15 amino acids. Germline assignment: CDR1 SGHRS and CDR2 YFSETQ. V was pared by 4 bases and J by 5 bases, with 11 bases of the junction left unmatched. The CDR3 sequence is CASSLSGVAGETQYF. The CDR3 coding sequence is TGCGCCAGCAGCCTGAGCGGGGTGGCGGGGGAGACCCAGTACTTC.

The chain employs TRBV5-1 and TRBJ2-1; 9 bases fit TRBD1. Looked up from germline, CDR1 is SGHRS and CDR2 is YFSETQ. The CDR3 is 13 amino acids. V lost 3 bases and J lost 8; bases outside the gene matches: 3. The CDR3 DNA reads TGCGCCAGCAGCTACAGGGGGCGCGATGAGCAGTTCTTC. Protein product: CASSYRGRDEQFF.

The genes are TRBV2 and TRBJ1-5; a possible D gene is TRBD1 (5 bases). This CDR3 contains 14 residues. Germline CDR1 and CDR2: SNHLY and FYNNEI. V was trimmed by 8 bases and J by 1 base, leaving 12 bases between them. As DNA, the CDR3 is TGTGCCAGCCGGGGGGAAGGGAGCAATCAGCCCCAGCATTTT. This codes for CASRGEGSNQPQHF.

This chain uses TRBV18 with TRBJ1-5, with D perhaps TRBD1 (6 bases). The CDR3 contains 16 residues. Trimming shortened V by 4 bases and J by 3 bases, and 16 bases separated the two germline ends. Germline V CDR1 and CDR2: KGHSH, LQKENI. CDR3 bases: TGTGCCAGCTCACAATCGTCACAGGGCAACAATCAGCCCCAGCATTTT. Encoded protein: CASSQSSQGNNQPQHF.

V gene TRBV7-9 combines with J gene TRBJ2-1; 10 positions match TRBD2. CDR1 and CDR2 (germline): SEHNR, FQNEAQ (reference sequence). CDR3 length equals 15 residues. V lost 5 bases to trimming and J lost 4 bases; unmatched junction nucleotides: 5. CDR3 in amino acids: CASSPQAGGYNEQFF. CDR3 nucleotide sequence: TGTGCCAGCAGCCCCCAAGCGGGGGGGTACAATGAGCAGTTCTTC.

This chain's CDR3 is CASSPSGGSVTGELFF. The CDR3 DNA is TGCGCCAGCAGCCCCAGCGGGGGGTCAGTCACCGGGGAGCTGTTTTTT. The chain uses TRBV5-1 and TRBJ2-2; 9 bases are shared with TRBD2. The CDR3 contains 16 residues. V lost 4 bases and J lost 4; bases outside the gene matches: 8. The germline V gene encodes CDR1 SGHRS and CDR2 YFSETQ.